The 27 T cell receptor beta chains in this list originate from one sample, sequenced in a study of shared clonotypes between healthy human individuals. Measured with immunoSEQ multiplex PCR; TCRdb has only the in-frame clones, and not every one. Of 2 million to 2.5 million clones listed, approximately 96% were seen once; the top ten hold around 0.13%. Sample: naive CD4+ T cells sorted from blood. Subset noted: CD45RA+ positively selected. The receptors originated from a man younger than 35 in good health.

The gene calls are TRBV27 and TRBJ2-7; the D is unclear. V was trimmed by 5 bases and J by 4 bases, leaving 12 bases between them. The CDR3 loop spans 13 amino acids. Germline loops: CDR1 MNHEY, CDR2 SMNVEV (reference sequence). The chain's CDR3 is CASSADTRYEQYF. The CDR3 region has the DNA TGTGCCAGCAGTGCAGATACGAGGTACGAGCAGTACTTC.

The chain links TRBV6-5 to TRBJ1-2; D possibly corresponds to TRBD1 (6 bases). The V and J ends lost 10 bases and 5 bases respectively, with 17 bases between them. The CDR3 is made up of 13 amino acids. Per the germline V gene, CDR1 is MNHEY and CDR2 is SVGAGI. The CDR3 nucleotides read TGTGCCACCCGGTCGGCAGGGGAATATGGCTACACCTTC. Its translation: CATRSAGEYGYTF.

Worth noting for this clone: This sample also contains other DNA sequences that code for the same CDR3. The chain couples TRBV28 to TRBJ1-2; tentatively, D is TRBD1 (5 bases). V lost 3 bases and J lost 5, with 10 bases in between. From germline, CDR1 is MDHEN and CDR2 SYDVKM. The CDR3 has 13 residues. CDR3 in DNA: TGTGCCAGCAGTTTCGGACAAGAGTATGGCTACACCTTC. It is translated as CASSFGQEYGYTF.

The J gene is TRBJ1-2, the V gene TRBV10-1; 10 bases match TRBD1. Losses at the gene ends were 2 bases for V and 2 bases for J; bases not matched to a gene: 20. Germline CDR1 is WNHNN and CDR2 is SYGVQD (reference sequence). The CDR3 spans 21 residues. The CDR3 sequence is CASSEDWKWGPRGQGNYGYTF. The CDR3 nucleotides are TGCGCCAGCAGTGAGGATTGGAAGTGGGGGCCGCGGGGACAGGGGAACTATGGCTACACCTTC.

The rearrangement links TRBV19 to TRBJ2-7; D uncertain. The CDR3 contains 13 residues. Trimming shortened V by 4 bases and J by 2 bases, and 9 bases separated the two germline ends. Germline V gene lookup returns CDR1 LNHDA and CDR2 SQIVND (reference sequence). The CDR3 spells CASSREPTYEQYF. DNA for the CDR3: TGTGCCAGTAGTAGAGAGCCCACCTACGAGCAGTACTTC.

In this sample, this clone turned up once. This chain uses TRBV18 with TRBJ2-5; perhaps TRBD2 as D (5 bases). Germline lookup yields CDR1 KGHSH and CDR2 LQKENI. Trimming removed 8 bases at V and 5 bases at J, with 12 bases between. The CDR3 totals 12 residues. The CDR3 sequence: CASPEGRETQYF. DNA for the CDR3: TGTGCCAGCCCCGAGGGAAGGGAGACCCAGTACTTC.

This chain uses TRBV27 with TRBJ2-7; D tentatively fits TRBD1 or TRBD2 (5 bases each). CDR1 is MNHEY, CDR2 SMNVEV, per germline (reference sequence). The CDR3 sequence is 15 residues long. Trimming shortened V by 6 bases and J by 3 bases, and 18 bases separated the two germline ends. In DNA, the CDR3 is TGTGCCAGCAGACCAGGGACCGAGTTGTACTACGAGCAGTACTTC. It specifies CASRPGTELYYEQYF.

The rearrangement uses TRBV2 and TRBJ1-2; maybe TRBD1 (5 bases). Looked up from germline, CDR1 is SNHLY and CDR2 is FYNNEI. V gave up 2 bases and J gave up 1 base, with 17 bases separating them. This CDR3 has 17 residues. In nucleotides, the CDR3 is TGTGCCAGCAGTGAATGGGGCTCTACAGTCCTTAACTATGGCTACACCTTC. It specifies CASSEWGSTVLNYGYTF.

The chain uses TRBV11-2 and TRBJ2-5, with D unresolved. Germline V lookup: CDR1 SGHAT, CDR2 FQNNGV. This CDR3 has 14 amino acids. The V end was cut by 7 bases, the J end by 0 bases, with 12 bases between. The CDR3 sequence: CASTPVRDQETQYF. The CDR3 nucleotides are TGTGCCAGCACCCCGGTTAGGGACCAAGAGACCCAGTACTTC.

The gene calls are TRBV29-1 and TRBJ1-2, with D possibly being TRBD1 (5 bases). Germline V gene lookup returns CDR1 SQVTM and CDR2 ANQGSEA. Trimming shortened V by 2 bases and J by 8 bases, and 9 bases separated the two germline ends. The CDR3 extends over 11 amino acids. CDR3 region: CSVELGAGYTF. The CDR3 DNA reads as TGCAGCGTTGAACTCGGGGCCGGCTACACCTTC.

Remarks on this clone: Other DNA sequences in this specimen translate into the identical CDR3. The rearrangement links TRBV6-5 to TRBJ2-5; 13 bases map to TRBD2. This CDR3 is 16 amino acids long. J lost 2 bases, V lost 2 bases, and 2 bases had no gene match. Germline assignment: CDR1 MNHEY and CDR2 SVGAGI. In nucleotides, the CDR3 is TGTGCCAGCAGTTACCCGACTAGCGGGGGGCAAGAGACCCAGTACTTC. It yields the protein CASSYPTSGGQETQYF.

The CDR3 DNA is TGTGCCTGGAAAGGGTCACAAGAGACCCAGTACTTC. The encoded protein is CAWKGSQETQYF. The V and J genes are TRBV30 and TRBJ2-5; no clear D gene. Trimming removed 4 bases from V and 2 bases from J, with 8 bases in between. CDR3 length equals 12 residues. Germline V gene sequence: CDR1 GTSNPN, CDR2 SVGIG (reference sequence). Using reference TRBV30 and TRBJ2-5 for the parts outside the CDR3, the full variable domain is SQTIHQWPATLVQPVGSPLSLECTVEGTSNPNLYWYRQAAGRGLQLLFYSVGIGQISSEVPQNLSASRPQDRQFILSSKKLLLSDSGFYLCAWKGSQETQYFGPGTRLLVL.

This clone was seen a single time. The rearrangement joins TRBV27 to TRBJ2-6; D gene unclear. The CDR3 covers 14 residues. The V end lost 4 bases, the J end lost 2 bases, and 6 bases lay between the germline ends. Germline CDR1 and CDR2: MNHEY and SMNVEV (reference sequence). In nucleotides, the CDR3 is TGTGCCAGCAGTTCAGGAACTGGGGCCAACGTCCTGACTTTC. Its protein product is CASSSGTGANVLTF.

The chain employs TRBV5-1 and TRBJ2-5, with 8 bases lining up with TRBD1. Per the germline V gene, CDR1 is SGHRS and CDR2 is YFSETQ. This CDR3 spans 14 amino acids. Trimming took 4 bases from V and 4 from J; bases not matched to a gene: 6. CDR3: CASSKTGVLETQYF. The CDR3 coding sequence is TGCGCCAGCAGCAAGACAGGGGTATTAGAGACCCAGTACTTC.

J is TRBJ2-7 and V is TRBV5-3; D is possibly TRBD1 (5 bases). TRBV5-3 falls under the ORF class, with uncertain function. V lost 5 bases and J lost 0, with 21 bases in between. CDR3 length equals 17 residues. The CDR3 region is CARRRFNRPHSSYEQYF. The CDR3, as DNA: TGTGCCAGAAGACGCTTCAACAGGCCCCATAGCTCCTACGAGCAGTACTTC.

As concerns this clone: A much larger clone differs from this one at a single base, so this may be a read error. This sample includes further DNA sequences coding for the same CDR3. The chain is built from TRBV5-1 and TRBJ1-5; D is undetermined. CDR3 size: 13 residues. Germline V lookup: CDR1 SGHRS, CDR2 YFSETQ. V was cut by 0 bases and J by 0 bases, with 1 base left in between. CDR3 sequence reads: CASSLASNQPQHF. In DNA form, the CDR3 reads TGCGCCAGCAGCTTGGCTAGCAATCAGCCCCAGCATTTT.

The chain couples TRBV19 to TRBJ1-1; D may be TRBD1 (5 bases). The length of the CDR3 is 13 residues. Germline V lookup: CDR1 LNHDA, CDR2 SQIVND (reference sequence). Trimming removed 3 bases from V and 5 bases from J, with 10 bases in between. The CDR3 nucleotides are TGTGCCAGTAGTATTTTTGCAGGGACTGAAGCTTTCTTT. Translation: CASSIFAGTEAFF.

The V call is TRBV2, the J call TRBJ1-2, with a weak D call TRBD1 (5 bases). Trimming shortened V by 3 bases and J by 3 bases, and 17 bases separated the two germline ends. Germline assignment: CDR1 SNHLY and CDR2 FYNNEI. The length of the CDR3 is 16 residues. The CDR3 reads CASSDHGVGGYYGYTF. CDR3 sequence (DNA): TGTGCCAGCAGTGATCACGGGGTCGGGGGATACTATGGCTACACCTTC. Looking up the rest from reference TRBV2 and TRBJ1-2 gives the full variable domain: EPEVTQTPSHQVTQMGQEVILRCVPISNHLYFYWYRQILGQKVEFLVSFYNNEISEKSEIFDDQFSVERPDGSNFTLKIRSTKLEDSAMYFCASSDHGVGGYYGYTFGSGTRLTVV.

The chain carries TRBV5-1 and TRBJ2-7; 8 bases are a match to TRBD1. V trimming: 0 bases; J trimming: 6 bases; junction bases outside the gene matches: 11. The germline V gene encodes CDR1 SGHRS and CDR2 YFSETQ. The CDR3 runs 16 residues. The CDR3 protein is CASSLGGSRTGFEQYF. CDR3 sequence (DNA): TGCGCCAGCAGCTTGGGGGGATCTAGGACAGGGTTCGAGCAGTACTTC.

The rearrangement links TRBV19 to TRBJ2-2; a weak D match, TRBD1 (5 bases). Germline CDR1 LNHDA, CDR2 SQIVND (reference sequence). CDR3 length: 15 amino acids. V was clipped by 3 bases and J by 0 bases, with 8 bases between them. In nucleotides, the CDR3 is TGTGCCAGTAGTATTGGACACCCGAACACCGGGGAGCTGTTTTTT. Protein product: CASSIGHPNTGELFF.

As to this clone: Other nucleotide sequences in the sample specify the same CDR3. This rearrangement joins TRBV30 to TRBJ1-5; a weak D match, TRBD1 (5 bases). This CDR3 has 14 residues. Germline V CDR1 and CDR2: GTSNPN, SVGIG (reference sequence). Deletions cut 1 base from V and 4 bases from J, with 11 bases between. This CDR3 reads CAWSAGRGNQPQHF. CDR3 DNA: TGTGCCTGGAGTGCGGGGCGGGGAAATCAGCCCCAGCATTTT.

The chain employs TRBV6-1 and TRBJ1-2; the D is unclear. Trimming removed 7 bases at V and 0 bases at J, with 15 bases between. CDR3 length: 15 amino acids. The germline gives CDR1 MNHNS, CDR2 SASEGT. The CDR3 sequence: CASKPRQEANYGYTF. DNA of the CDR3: TGTGCCAGCAAACCCCGCCAGGAAGCTAACTATGGCTACACCTTC.

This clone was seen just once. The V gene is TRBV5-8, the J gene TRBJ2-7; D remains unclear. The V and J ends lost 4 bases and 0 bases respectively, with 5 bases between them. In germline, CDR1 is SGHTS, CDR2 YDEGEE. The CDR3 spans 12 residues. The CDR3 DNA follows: TGTGCCAGCAGCCAGACCTCCTACGAGCAGTACTTC. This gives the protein CASSQTSYEQYF.

CDR3 DNA: TGTGCCAGCAGTGACCTCTCTCCCAGGCAGTATTTT. This codes for CASSDLSPRQYF. The chain recombines TRBV2 with TRBJ2-3; D is uncertain. Germline V lookup: CDR1 SNHLY, CDR2 FYNNEI. The CDR3 covers 12 residues. V was clipped by 3 bases and J by 11 bases, with 12 bases between them. The whole variable domain, remainder taken from reference TRBV2 and TRBJ2-3, is EPEVTQTPSHQVTQMGQEVILRCVPISNHLYFYWYRQILGQKVEFLVSFYNNEISEKSEIFDDQFSVERPDGSNFTLKIRSTKLEDSAMYFCASSDLSPRQYFGPGTRLTVL.

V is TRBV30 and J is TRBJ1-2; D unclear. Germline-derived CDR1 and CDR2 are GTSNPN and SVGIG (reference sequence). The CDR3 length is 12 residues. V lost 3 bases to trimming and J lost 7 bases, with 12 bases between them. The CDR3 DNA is TGTGCCTGGAGCCCCGAGAATACTGGCTACACCTTC. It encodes CAWSPENTGYTF.

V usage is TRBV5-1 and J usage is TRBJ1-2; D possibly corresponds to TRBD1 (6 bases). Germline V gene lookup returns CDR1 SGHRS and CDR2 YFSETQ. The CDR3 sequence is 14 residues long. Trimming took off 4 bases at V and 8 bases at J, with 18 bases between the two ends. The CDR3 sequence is CASSDTGTARGYTF. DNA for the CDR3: TGCGCCAGCAGCGACACAGGGACCGCTAGAGGCTACACCTTC.

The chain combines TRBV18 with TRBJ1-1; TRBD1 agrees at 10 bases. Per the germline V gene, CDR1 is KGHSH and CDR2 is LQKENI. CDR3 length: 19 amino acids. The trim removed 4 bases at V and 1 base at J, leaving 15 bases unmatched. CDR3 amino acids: CASSLQRQGAVETNTEAFF. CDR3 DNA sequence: TGTGCCAGCTCACTCCAAAGACAGGGGGCGGTTGAGACGAACACTGAAGCTTTCTTT.